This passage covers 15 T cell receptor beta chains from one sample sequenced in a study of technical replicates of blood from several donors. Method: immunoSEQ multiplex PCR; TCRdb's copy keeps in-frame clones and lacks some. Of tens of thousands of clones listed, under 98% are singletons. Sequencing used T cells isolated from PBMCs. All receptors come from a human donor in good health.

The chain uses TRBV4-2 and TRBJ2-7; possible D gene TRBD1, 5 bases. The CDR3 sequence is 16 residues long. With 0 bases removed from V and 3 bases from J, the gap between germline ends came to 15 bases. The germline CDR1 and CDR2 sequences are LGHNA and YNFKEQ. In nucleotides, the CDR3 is TGTGCCAGCAGCCAAGATCGGTTAGGGGAAAGCTACGAGCAGTACTTC. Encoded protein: CASSQDRLGESYEQYF.

For the CDR3, the DNA is TGCAGCGTTGATAGTGGTGCGGGAATGTTTTTT. Residues: CSVDSGAGMFF. V usage is TRBV29-1 and J usage is TRBJ1-4, with D hard to call. This CDR3 spans 11 amino acids. V gave up 3 bases and J gave up 15 bases, with 14 bases separating them. Germline V gives CDR1 SQVTM, CDR2 ANQGSEA. Complete variable domain (other parts from reference TRBV29-1 and TRBJ1-4): SAVISQKPSRDICQRGTSLTIQCQVDSQVTMMFWYRQQPGQSLTLIATANQGSEATYESGFVIDKFPISRPNLTFSTLTVSNMSPEDSSIYLCSVDSGAGMFFGSGTQLSVL.

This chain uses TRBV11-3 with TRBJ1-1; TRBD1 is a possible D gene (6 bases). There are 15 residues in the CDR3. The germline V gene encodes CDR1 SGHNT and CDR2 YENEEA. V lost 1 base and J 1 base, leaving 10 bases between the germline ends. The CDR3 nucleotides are TGTGCCAGCAGCTTAGCAGGGGCGTCGAACACTGAAGCTTTCTTT. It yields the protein CASSLAGASNTEAFF.

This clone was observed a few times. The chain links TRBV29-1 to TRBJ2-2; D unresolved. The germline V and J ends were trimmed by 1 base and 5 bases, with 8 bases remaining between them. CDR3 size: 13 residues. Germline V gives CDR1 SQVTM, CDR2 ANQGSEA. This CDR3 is CSVEGLRTGELFF. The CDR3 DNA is TGCAGCGTTGAAGGTTTGAGGACCGGGGAGCTGTTTTTT.

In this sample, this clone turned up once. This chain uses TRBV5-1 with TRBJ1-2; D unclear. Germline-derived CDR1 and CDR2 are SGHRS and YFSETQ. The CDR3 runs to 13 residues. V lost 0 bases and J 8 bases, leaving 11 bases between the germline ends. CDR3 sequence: CASSLDPEAGYTF. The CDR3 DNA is TGCGCCAGCAGCTTGGACCCCGAGGCCGGCTACACCTTC.

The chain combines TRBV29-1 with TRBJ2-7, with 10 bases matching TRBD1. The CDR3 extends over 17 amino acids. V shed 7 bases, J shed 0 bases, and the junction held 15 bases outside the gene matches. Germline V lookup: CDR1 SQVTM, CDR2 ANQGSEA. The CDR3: CSAAGGTGDLFSYEQYF. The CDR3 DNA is TGCAGCGCCGCTGGAGGGACAGGGGACCTTTTCTCCTACGAGCAGTACTTC.

CDR3 residues: CASSSGDRKLQFF. Here the CDR3 DNA reads TGTGCCAGCAGCTCCGGAGACAGGAAACTTCAGTTCTTC. The chain employs TRBV6-5 and TRBJ2-1; possibly TRBD1 for D (6 bases). V lost 6 bases and J 13 bases, leaving 19 bases between the germline ends. The CDR3 sequence is 13 residues long. Germline V gene lookup returns CDR1 MNHEY and CDR2 SVGAGI.

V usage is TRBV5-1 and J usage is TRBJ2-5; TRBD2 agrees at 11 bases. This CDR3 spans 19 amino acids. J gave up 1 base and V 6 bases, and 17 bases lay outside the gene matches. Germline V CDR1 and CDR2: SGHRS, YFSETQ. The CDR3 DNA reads TGCGCCAGCACCAATCCAATGGGGTCCGGGACTAGCGGCCAAGAGACCCAGTACTTC. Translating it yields CASTNPMGSGTSGQETQYF.

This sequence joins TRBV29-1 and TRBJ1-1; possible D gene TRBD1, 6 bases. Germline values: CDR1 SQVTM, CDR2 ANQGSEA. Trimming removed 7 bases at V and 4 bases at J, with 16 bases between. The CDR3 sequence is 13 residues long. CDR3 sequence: CSASQGPSTEAFF. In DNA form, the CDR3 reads TGCAGCGCCTCACAGGGACCGAGCACTGAAGCTTTCTTT.

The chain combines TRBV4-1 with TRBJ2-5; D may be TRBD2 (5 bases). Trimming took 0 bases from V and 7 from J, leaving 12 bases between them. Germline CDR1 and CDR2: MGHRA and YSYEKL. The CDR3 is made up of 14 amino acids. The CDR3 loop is CASSQDREIVTQYF. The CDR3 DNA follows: TGCGCCAGCAGCCAAGATAGGGAGATTGTGACCCAGTACTTC.

The chain's CDR3 is CASSQSGLNYQPQHF. DNA of the CDR3: TGTGCCAGCAGCCAATCGGGACTGAACTATCAGCCCCAGCATTTT. The chain uses TRBV7-9 and TRBJ1-5; D may be TRBD1 (5 bases). Trimming left V 5 bases short and J 5 bases short, with 16 bases between. This CDR3 has 15 residues. Germline values: CDR1 SEHNR, CDR2 FQNEAQ (reference sequence).

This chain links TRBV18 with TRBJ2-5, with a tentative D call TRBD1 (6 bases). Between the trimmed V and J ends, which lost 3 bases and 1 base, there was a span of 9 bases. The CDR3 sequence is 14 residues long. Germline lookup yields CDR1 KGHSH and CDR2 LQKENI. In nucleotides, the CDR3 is TGTGCCAGCTCACCCGGGACACCCCAAGAGACCCAGTACTTC. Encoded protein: CASSPGTPQETQYF.

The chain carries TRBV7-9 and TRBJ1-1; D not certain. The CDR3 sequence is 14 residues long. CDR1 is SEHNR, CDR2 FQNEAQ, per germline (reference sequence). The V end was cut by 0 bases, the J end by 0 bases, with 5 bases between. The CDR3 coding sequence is TGTGCCAGCAGCTTAGCGACTGTGAACACTGAAGCTTTCTTT. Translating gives CASSLATVNTEAFF.

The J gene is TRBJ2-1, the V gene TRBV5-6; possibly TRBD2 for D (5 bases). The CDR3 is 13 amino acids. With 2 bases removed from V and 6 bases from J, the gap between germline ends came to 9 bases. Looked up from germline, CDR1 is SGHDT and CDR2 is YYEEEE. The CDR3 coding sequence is TGTGCCAGCAGCTTCTCTAGCCCCAATGAGCAGTTCTTC. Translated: CASSFSSPNEQFF. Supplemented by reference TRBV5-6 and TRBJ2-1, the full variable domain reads DAGVTQSPTHLIKTRGQQVTLRCSPKSGHDTVSWYQQALGQGPQFIFQYYEEEERQRGNFPDRFSGHQFPNYSSELNVNALLLGDSALYLCASSFSSPNEQFFGPGTRLTVL.

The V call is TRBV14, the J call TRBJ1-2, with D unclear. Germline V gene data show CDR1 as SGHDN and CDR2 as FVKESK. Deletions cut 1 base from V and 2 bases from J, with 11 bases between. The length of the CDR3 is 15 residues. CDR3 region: CASSQGGGTNYGYTF. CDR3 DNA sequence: TGTGCCAGCAGCCAAGGGGGAGGAACCAACTATGGCTACACCTTC.